The 23 T cell receptor beta chains given below trace back to one sample, sequenced in a study of PD-L1 blockade in urothelial cancer. Regarding time point: pretreatment peripheral blood. TCRdb's table, derived via immunoSEQ multiplex PCR, lists solely in-frame clones and lacks some. The data contain tens of thousands of clones, over 75% of them seen just once; the ten biggest clones take up around 16%. The sample in question was PBMCs, obtained around atezolizumab (anti-PD-L1) treatment. The receptor set was obtained from a man aged 55 to 70 with urothelial cancer.

This clone was picked up a small number of times. V usage is TRBV6-5 and J usage is TRBJ2-5, with a tentative D call TRBD2 (6 bases). Germline V gives CDR1 MNHEY, CDR2 SVGAGI. The germline V and J ends were trimmed by 6 bases and 2 bases, with 16 bases remaining between them. The CDR3 is 15 residues long. The DNA for the CDR3 is TGTGCCAGCAGGCGAATAGTGGGAGGTCAAGAGACCCAGTACTTC. Amino acids: CASRRIVGGQETQYF.

The chain combines TRBV11-1 with TRBJ1-1; possible D gene TRBD1, 5 bases. V lost 4 bases, J lost 1 base, and 13 bases lay in between. The length of the CDR3 is 15 residues. The V gene's germline CDR1 is SGHAT and CDR2 FQDESV (reference sequence). The CDR3 sequence: CASSSRGGWNTEAFF. The CDR3 DNA reads as TGTGCCAGCAGCTCGCGGGGCGGGTGGAACACTGAAGCTTTCTTT. The full variable domain, in which reference TRBV11-1 and TRBJ1-1 provide the parts outside the CDR3, is EAEVAQSPRYKITEKSQAVAFWCDPISGHATLYWYRQILGQGPELLVQFQDESVVDDSQLPKDRFSAERLKGVDSTLKIQPAELGDSAMYLCASSSRGGWNTEAFFGQGTRLTVV.

The CDR3 DNA is TGTGCCAGCAGCTTCTACCCCGGGACAGGGGAATACAATGAGCAGTTCTTC. Protein: CASSFYPGTGEYNEQFF. This chain links TRBV11-2 with TRBJ2-1, with TRBD1 identical over 10 bases. The CDR3 contains 17 residues. The V segment lost 3 bases and the J segment 4 bases; nucleotides outside the gene matches: 9. Germline CDR1 is SGHAT and CDR2 is FQNNGV. Looking up the rest from reference TRBV11-2 and TRBJ2-1 gives the full variable domain: EAGVAQSPRYKIIEKRQSVAFWCNPISGHATLYWYQQILGQGPKLLIQFQNNGVVDDSQLPKDRFSAERLKGVDSTLKIQPAKLEDSAVYLCASSFYPGTGEYNEQFFGPGTRLTVL.

The chain uses TRBV9 and TRBJ1-2; the D gene is possibly TRBD1 (6 bases). The ends were cut back, 4 bases at V and 8 bases at J, with 21 bases in the middle. The CDR3 totals 15 residues. The V gene's germline CDR1 is SGDLS and CDR2 YYNGEE. The CDR3 reads CASSPGGQGGRGYTF. CDR3 sequence (DNA): TGTGCCAGCAGCCCCGGAGGACAAGGGGGTCGAGGCTACACCTTC.

The chain recombines TRBV10-3 with TRBJ1-1, with D possibly TRBD1 on 5 matching bases. With 8 bases removed from V and 4 bases from J, the gap between germline ends came to 11 bases. The CDR3 sequence is 12 residues long. The germline gives CDR1 ENHRY, CDR2 SYGVKD. The CDR3 loop reads CAIAGGFTEAFF. CDR3 DNA sequence: TGTGCCATCGCCGGGGGTTTCACTGAAGCTTTCTTT.

The chain joins TRBV7-2 to TRBJ1-3; the match to TRBD1 covers 7 bases. CDR3 length equals 17 residues. The germline CDR1 and CDR2 sequences are SGHTA and FQGNSA. V dropped 1 base and J dropped 4; count of bases not matched to a gene: 10. The CDR3 loop is CASSLDSGGRSGNTIYF. The CDR3, as DNA: TGTGCCAGCAGCTTAGATTCAGGGGGGAGATCCGGAAACACCATATATTTT. Full variable domain (missing parts from reference TRBV7-2 and TRBJ1-3): GAGVSQSPSNKVTEKGKDVELRCDPISGHTALYWYRQSLGQGLEFLIYFQGNSAPDKSGLPSDRFSAERTGGSVSTLTIQRTQQEDSAVYLCASSLDSGGRSGNTIYFGEGSWLTVV.

This chain connects TRBV7-6 to TRBJ2-5; TRBD2 aligns across 13 bases. The length of the CDR3 is 16 residues. Trimming cost V 4 bases and J 4 bases; bases outside gene matches: 6. Germline CDR1 is SGHVS and CDR2 is FNYEAQ. The CDR3 region is CASSSRLAGGTETQYF. As DNA, the CDR3 is TGTGCCAGCAGCTCACGACTAGCGGGAGGAACAGAGACCCAGTACTTC.

The rearrangement links TRBV15 to TRBJ1-3, with no clear D. The V gene's germline CDR1 is LNHNV and CDR2 YYDKDF (reference sequence). Trimming took 0 bases from V and 3 from J, leaving 9 bases between them. This CDR3 region has 15 residues. DNA for the CDR3: TGTGCCACCAGCAGAGAGGAGTCCTTTGGAAACACCATATATTTT. This sequence encodes CATSREESFGNTIYF.

CDR3 nucleotides: TGTGCCTGGAGAAAGCGGGCCTCGTACTCCGAGCAGTACTTC. It translates to CAWRKRASYSEQYF. The chain links TRBV30 to TRBJ2-7, with D perhaps matching TRBD2 (6 bases). This CDR3 contains 14 residues. Trimming took off 3 bases at V and 6 bases at J, with 18 bases between the two ends. CDR1 and CDR2 from the germline V gene are GTSNPN and SVGIG (reference sequence).

The genes are TRBV30 and TRBJ1-2; no firm D call. Germline V gene data show CDR1 as GTSNPN and CDR2 as SVGIG (reference sequence). V dropped 6 bases and J dropped 7 bases, with 15 bases sitting between them. The CDR3 consists of 12 residues. The CDR3 DNA follows: TGTGCCTGCCCCCTCGCGGGGTCTGGCTACACCTTC. Translation: CACPLAGSGYTF.

V and J are TRBV5-1 and TRBJ1-1; D not certain. Germline CDR1 is SGHRS and CDR2 is YFSETQ. V lost 0 bases and J 5 bases, leaving 14 bases between the germline ends. This CDR3 contains 15 residues. The DNA of the CDR3 is TGCGCCAGCAGCTTGGCCGAAAGTGCGAGGACTGAAGCTTTCTTT. Translated: CASSLAESARTEAFF.

The chain couples TRBV11-2 to TRBJ1-2, with 7 bases matching TRBD1. Per germline, CDR1 SGHAT and CDR2 FQNNGV. The CDR3 loop spans 14 amino acids. The ends lost 3 bases at V and 2 bases at J; junction bases unmatched: 3. The CDR3 bases are TGTGCCAGCAGCTTTAGAGGGGGCAACTATGGCTACACCTTC. This codes for CASSFRGGNYGYTF.

V gene TRBV25-1 combines with J gene TRBJ1-2; D gene uncertain. This CDR3 has 14 residues. Germline V gene lookup returns CDR1 MGHDK and CDR2 SYGVNS. V lost 1 base and J lost 3, with 9 bases in between. In nucleotides, the CDR3 is TGTGCCAGCAGTGAATTAGAGTTGGACTATGGCTACACCTTC. This translates into CASSELELDYGYTF.

V is TRBV5-1 and J is TRBJ1-1, with D hard to call. V was shortened by 0 bases and J by 1 base, with 4 bases between the two germline ends. The CDR3 runs to 13 residues. Germline V gene sequence: CDR1 SGHRS, CDR2 YFSETQ. The CDR3 spells CASSLGPNTEAFF. CDR3 DNA: TGCGCCAGCAGCTTGGGGCCGAACACTGAAGCTTTCTTT.

This clone was counted between two and nine times. CDR3 nucleotide sequence: TGCAGCGTTGGGGACTACGACACTGAAGCTTTCTTT. Amino acid sequence: CSVGDYDTEAFF. The rearrangement links TRBV29-1 to TRBJ1-1; perhaps TRBD1 as D (5 bases). Per germline, CDR1 SQVTM and CDR2 ANQGSEA. This CDR3 has 12 amino acids. V lost 4 bases and J lost 3, with 9 bases in between.

This clone was found once. J is TRBJ2-3 and V is TRBV4-3; D possibly corresponds to TRBD2 (7 bases). V shed 3 bases and J shed 2 bases, with 18 bases lying between them. Germline CDR1 is LGHNA and CDR2 is YSLEER. The CDR3 spans 17 residues. CDR3 region: CASSQGGGGANTDTQYF. The CDR3, as DNA: TGCGCCAGCAGCCAGGGAGGTGGGGGGGCTAACACAGATACGCAGTATTTT.

The V gene is TRBV7-9, the J gene TRBJ2-3; D is uncertain. This CDR3 spans 13 amino acids. CDR1 is SEHNR, CDR2 FQNEAQ, per germline (reference sequence). The V gene lost 2 bases and the J gene lost 5 bases, with 8 bases spanning the gap. The CDR3 is CASSLTRGDTQYF. The CDR3 nucleotides are TGTGCCAGCAGCTTAACAAGAGGAGATACGCAGTATTTT.

Relative to its sample, this clone is medium-sized. This sequence joins TRBV4-1 and TRBJ2-3, with 11 positions matching TRBD2. In germline, CDR1 is MGHRA, CDR2 YSYEKL. The CDR3 runs 17 residues. Trimming at V came to 5 bases and at J to 3 bases, leaving 10 bases not matched to a gene. CDR3 in DNA: TGCGCCAGCAGCTCGTACCTCGCTAGCGGGAGGACAGATACGCAGTATTTT. It is translated as CASSSYLASGRTDTQYF.

The CDR3 sequence: CASSQATGVGKTEAFF. The CDR3 DNA sequence: TGCGCCAGCAGCCAAGCTACAGGTGTGGGGAAGACTGAAGCTTTCTTT. V and J are TRBV5-1 and TRBJ1-1; a possible D gene is TRBD1 (5 bases). This CDR3 is built from 16 residues. V gave up 4 bases and J gave up 5 bases, with 21 bases separating them. Looked up from germline, CDR1 is SGHRS and CDR2 is YFSETQ.

The V call is TRBV6-5, the J call TRBJ1-6, with D perhaps matching TRBD1 (6 bases). The CDR3 is made up of 14 amino acids. V was cut by 5 bases and J by 10 bases, with 15 bases left in between. Germline V lookup: CDR1 MNHEY, CDR2 SVGAGI. CDR3 sequence reads: CASSGQQGESPLHF. CDR3 coding DNA: TGTGCCAGCAGTGGACAGCAGGGTGAGTCACCCCTCCACTTT.

The rearrangement links TRBV19 to TRBJ2-2; TRBD1 might be the D (6 bases). Germline V gene data show CDR1 as LNHDA and CDR2 as SQIVND (reference sequence). Trimming took off 3 bases at V and 1 base at J, with 15 bases between the two ends. The CDR3 loop spans 17 amino acids. The CDR3 loop is CASSIRPGTLNTGELFF. CDR3 nucleotide sequence: TGTGCCAGTAGTATCCGCCCCGGGACATTGAACACCGGGGAGCTGTTTTTT.

The CDR3 region is CASSVADEREGRAEQYF. The CDR3 nucleotides read TGTGCCAGCAGCGTAGCTGACGAGCGGGAGGGCCGGGCGGAGCAGTACTTC. This chain joins TRBV9 and TRBJ2-7, with TRBD2 identical over 10 bases. The V and J ends lost 0 bases and 7 bases, in that order; junction bases with no gene match: 13. The CDR3 extends over 17 amino acids. Per germline, CDR1 SGDLS and CDR2 YYNGEE.

The V call is TRBV5-1, the J call TRBJ2-5, with a possible D match to TRBD2 (5 bases). V lost 2 bases to trimming and J lost 7 bases, with 12 bases between them. The CDR3 consists of 13 residues. The germline CDR1 and CDR2 sequences are SGHRS and YFSETQ. CDR3 in amino acids: CASSFEGAVTQYF. In DNA form, the CDR3 reads TGCGCCAGCAGCTTCGAGGGAGCTGTGACCCAGTACTTC.